Reported below is one TCR beta chain. Which antigen it targets is not known. The read finishes 3 residues shy of the CDR3 end, and the germline J gene is used to complete it. For TCRbeta CDR3 sequencing, genomic DNA was extracted from sorted cells using the QIAGEN DNeasy Blood and Tissue Kit. Through immunoSEQ, high-throughput TCRbeta CDR3 sequencing was done commercially, including PCR amplification with internal controls and bias correction. The published analysis was carried out like this. Unique productive TCRbeta sequences were defined by CDR3 nucleotide sequence where primers matched, and otherwise by CDR3 amino acid sequence together with Vbeta and Jbeta genes. To correct for sorting error, sequences found in more than one sorted population at a frequency ratio of 2:1 or less were discarded, and the remaining shared sequences were assigned to the population with the higher frequency. A sequence counted as donor-reactive if, in CFSE-low cells, the sequence had a frequency of at least 0.01% and was expanded at least 5-fold compared with unstimulated cells. Repertoire divergence was quantified by Jensen-Shannon divergence calculated from the top 100 TCRbeta sequences ranked by frequency. For any sample with multiple sequencing runs, sorting error was corrected in each run separately before the runs were pooled. As stored in TCRdb, this immuneACCESS dataset retains in-frame rearrangements with V and J assigned. A fraction of the clones does not appear; measured against another copy, unresolved V genes explain less than half of the discrepancy, and the remainder lacks a known reason. That table gives V, J and clone size, and the DNA gave D and trimming. The sample's clone listing holds roughly 48,000 clones. Around 0.91% of the sample is taken by the ten largest.

This entry is derived from a study of Tregs in tolerant kidney transplant recipients (dated by TCRdb to 2018 to 2020). General notes on the study: The transplants used related donors along with nonmyeloablative bone marrow transplantation, and in the human trials mixed chimerism was transient. The study applied TCRbeta sequencing to find donor-specific regulatory T cells before combined kidney and bone marrow transplantation and then followed those same cells after transplant.

For CDR1 and CDR2, the germline V gene lists SGHRS and YFSETQ. Reading from cysteine to phenylalanine, the CDR3 counts 15 amino acids. The DNA has 36 bases, all within the CDR3, and is read from base 1. Relative to germline, V is 4 bases shorter and J is 4 bases shorter, with 14 bases between their ends. The full study reports these points: Because only a small number of patients were included, the study had limitations, and the results will need to be validated in larger populations as well as under other immunosuppression protocols. In tolerant patients, the expansion of donor-specific Tregs was greater than global Treg expansion, suggesting that the expansion was antigen-driven rather than nonspecific. Expanding Tregs with activated donor B cells appeared to identify the most biologically relevant and donor-specific TCRbeta repertoire. Although technical replication error seemed to be minimal, the question of biological reproducibility was not addressed directly. For some patients the PCR primers changed over time, which made it impossible to compare the samples from those patients at the nucleotide level.

In the paper's terms, the time point label means: blood sample drawn before combined kidney and bone marrow transplant. Thawed PBMCs were FACS-sorted into unstimulated Tregs (CD4+CD25+CD127-), CD4+ non-Tregs (CD4+CD25-), CD4 cells and CD8 cells. Patients were several combined kidney and bone marrow transplant recipients from the ITN036ST trial, and only these trial subjects had samples available. Healthy control blood was processed to PBMCs with a Ficoll density gradient and then cryopreserved, whereas patient PBMCs were collected both before and after transplant. The sequencing here drew on CD4+ T cells from blood, taken before the transplant. The V gene is TRBV5-1 and the J gene is TRBJ1-4, with no confidently assigned D gene. The TCR originated in a human donor who received a combined kidney and bone marrow transplant. The CDR3 DNA, read in part, is TGCGCCAGCAGCCGCGAGATGAGCCTTAATGAAAAA. Its amino acids are CASSREMSLNEK. The whole CDR3 sequence reads CASSREMSLNEKLFF.